This TCR beta chain was identified in a study of blood T cell repertoires in COVID-19. Study at large: T cells, B-cell-depleted T cells, or PBMCs supplied cDNA or gDNA.

Original data processing: How many nucleated cells were present was estimated from reference gene primer amplification. TCRdb's copy holds only in-frame clones and misses some; the assay was immunoSEQ multiplex PCR. V, J and clone size are those of that table, while D and trimming were read from the DNA. The data contain over 300,000 clones, 70% to 90% of them seen just once; the ten biggest clones take up roughly 8.9%. Looked up from germline, CDR1 is SGHTA and CDR2 is FQGNSA. The CDR3 contains 15 residues. Germline trimming cut 3 bases from V and 0 bases from J; bases unmatched to any gene: 1. Those enrolled, adults aged roughly 18 to 95 years, came from about two dozen US areas. Cohort 3 recovered donors had two negative PCRs, clearance, or symptom resolution.

The gene calls are TRBV7-2 and TRBJ2-2; 7 nucleotides align to TRBD2. The receptor's source is a middle-aged woman who had recovered from COVID-19. The specimen sequenced was PBMCs or T cells enriched from blood (not recorded which). CDR3 in amino acids: CASSFGGANTGELFF. The CDR3 DNA sequence: TGTGCCAGCAGCTTTGGGGGGGCGAACACCGGGGAGCTGTTTTTT. Using reference TRBV7-2 and TRBJ2-2 for the parts outside the CDR3, the full variable domain is GAGVSQSPSNKVTEKGKDVELRCDPISGHTALYWYRQSLGQGLEFLIYFQGNSAPDKSGLPSDRFSAERTGGSVSTLTIQRTQQEDSAVYLCASSFGGANTGELFFGEGSRLTVL.